This T cell receptor (beta chain) stems from a study of neurological immune-mediated disorders. Broader study findings: CDR3 amino acid sequences found in expanded clones were never shared across subjects, suggesting private repertoires in all groups. The multiple sclerosis repertoire cluster showed no association with any clinical or MRI feature. The authors stated that larger cohorts are needed.

TCRdb passed the 5' RACE reads through MiXCR, listing each CDR3 protein once. The table lists about 62,000 distinct CDR3 sequences, around 3.8% of them singletons. Unsorted libraries were derived from 2 million PBMCs stored at -80 C. This clonotype was seen many times. Its antigen is undetermined. This CDR3 contains 14 residues. Germline assignment: CDR1 DFQATT and CDR2 SNEGSKA (reference sequence). Trimming removed 2 bases at V and 2 bases at J, with 13 bases between. The sample taken for sequencing was PBMCs. This chain joins TRBV20-1 and TRBJ2-7; D remains unclear. The sequence was obtained from a woman aged 50 to 60 with multiple sclerosis. The CDR3 DNA reads as TGCAGTGCTAGAAGTCCGGACGGAGCCTACGAGCAGTACTTC. Protein sequence: CSARSPDGAYEQYF.